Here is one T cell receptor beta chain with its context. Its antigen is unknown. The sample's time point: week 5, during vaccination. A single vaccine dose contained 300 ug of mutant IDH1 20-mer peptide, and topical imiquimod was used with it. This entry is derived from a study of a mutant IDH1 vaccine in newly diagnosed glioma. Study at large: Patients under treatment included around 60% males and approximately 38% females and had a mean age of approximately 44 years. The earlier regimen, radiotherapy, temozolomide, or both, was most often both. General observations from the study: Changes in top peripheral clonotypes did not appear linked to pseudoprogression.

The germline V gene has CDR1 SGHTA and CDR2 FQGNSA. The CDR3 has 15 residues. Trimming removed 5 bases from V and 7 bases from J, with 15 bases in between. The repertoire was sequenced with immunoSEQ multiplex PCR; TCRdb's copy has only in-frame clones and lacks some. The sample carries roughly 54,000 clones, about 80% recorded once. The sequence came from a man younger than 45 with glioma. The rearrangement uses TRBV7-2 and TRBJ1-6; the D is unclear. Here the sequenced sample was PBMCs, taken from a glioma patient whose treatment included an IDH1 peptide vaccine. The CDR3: CASSRDTVSNSPLHF. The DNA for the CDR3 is TGTGCCAGCAGCCGCGATACAGTAAGCAATTCACCCCTCCACTTT.